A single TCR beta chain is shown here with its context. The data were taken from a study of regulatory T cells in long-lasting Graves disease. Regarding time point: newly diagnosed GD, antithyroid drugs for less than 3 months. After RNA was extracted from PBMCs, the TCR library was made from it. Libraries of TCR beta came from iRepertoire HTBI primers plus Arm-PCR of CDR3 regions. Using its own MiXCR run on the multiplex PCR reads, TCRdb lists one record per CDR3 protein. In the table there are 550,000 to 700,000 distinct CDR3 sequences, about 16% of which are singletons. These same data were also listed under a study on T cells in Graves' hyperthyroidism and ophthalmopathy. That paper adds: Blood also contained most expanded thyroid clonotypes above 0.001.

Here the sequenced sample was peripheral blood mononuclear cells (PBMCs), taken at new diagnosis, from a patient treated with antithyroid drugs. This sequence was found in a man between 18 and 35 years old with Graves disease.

The CDR3 DNA reads as TGCGCCAGCAGCTTGGCCCCGGGGACTGGAGATAATTCACCCCTCCACTTT. Residues: CASSLAPGTGDNSPLHF. V is TRBV5-1 and J is TRBJ1-6; D perhaps matches TRBD1 (5 bases). Germline CDR1 SGHRS, CDR2 YFSETQ. This CDR3 spans 17 amino acids. V was shortened by 0 bases and J by 5 bases, with 15 bases between the two germline ends.